This TCR beta chain was documented in a study of cytomegalovirus exposure and HLA in healthy donors. Study-wide results and limits: Follow-up analysis later connected one missense variant in DCLRE1C with trimming of TCR beta V- and J-genes. TCR beta chains numbering some 150 were designated cytomegalovirus-associated.

PCR employed 60 Vbeta and 13 Jbeta primers. Original handling: Around 76 million unique TCR beta chains, roughly 10 million shared, were counted in a later analysis. Sequencing was performed with immunoSEQ multiplex PCR; in TCRdb, only in-frame clones are kept and a portion is missing. V and J calls and clone size are copied from that table; D and trimming were computed from the DNA. Among about 94,000 clones listed, around 69% were seen once. Concerning this clone: Antigen: not known.

The source of this sequence is a man under 40 in good health and CMV-seronegative. The sequenced sample was PBMCs.

CDR3: CASSLTGHLYNEQFF. In DNA, the CDR3 is TGTGCCAGCAGCTTAACGGGACACCTCTACAATGAGCAGTTCTTC. The chain is built from TRBV7-2 and TRBJ2-1; a possible D gene is TRBD1 (6 bases). The CDR3 is 15 amino acids. CDR1 is SGHTA, CDR2 FQGNSA, per germline. Trimming left V 2 bases short and J 3 bases short, with 11 bases between.